The next 2 T cell receptor beta chains were all read from a single sample in a study of a mutant IDH1 vaccine in newly diagnosed glioma. Indicated time point: week 11, during vaccination. It was 300 ug of mutant IDH1 20-mer peptide that made up each vaccine dose, given with topical imiquimod. Sequenced by immunoSEQ multiplex PCR; TCRdb stores in-frame clones only, minus some. The sample includes under 150,000 clones, almost 90% of them seen just once. These TCRs are of unknown antigen specificity. Sequencing was performed on PBMCs, taken from a glioma patient whose treatment included an IDH1 peptide vaccine. The source of these receptors is a woman aged 50 to 60 with glioma.

Only a few counts were recorded for this clone. CDR3 sequence: CASNGQANTEAFF. The DNA of the CDR3 is TGTGCCAGCAACGGGCAGGCGAACACTGAAGCTTTCTTT. The J gene is TRBJ1-1, the V gene TRBV2; unclear D gene. The CDR3 runs to 13 residues. The germline gives CDR1 SNHLY, CDR2 FYNNEI. Between the trimmed V and J ends, which lost 7 bases and 1 base, there was a span of 10 bases.

This chain's CDR3 is CASSSAGQGSGYEQYF. DNA of the CDR3: TGTGCCAGCAGTTCCGCGGGACAGGGTTCAGGCTACGAGCAGTACTTC. This chain connects TRBV28 to TRBJ2-7; 9 nucleotides align to TRBD1. Germline assignment: CDR1 MDHEN and CDR2 SYDVKM. Germline trimming cut 4 bases from V and 3 bases from J; bases unmatched to any gene: 10. This CDR3 is built from 16 residues. Looking up the rest from reference TRBV28 and TRBJ2-7 gives the full variable domain: DVKVTQSSRYLVKRTGEKVFLECVQDMDHENMFWYRQDPGLGLRLIYFSYDVKMKEKGDIPEGYSVSREKKERFSLILESASTNQTSMYLCASSSAGQGSGYEQYFGPGTRLTVT.